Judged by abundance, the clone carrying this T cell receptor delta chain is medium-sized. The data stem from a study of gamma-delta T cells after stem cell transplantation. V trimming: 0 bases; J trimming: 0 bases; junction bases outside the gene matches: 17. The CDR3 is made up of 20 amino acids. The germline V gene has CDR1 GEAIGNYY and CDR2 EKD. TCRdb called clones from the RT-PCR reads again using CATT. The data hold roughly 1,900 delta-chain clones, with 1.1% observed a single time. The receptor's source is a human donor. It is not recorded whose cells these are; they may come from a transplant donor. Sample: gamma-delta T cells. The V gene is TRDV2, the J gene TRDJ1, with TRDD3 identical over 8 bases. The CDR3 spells CACDTAPTGGRDRYTDKLIF. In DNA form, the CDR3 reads TGTGCCTGTGACACCGCCCCCACTGGGGGTCGGGACCGGTACACCGATAAACTCATCTTT.